Below are 14 T cell receptor beta chains sequenced from a single sample in a study of T cell changes during pregnancy in multiple sclerosis. TCRdb's table, derived via immunoSEQ multiplex PCR, lists solely in-frame clones and lacks some. The profile shows 60,000 to 75,000 clones, around 90% of them singletons. This specimen consisted of peripheral blood, obtained after pregnancy. The source of these receptors is a female donor with multiple sclerosis, enrolled in a pregnancy study.

This rearrangement joins TRBV27 to TRBJ1-3, with D maybe TRBD1 (5 bases). The germline gives CDR1 MNHEY, CDR2 SMNVEV (reference sequence). The V end lost 4 bases, the J end lost 2 bases, and 9 bases lay between the germline ends. The CDR3 extends over 14 amino acids. CDR3: CASSSGSPGNTIYF. In DNA form, the CDR3 reads TGTGCCAGCAGTTCAGGGTCGCCTGGAAACACCATATATTTT.

This chain uses TRBV28 with TRBJ2-1; 8 bases are shared with TRBD2. The CDR3 sequence is 15 residues long. V lost 1 base and J lost 8; bases outside the gene matches: 7. In germline, CDR1 is MDHEN, CDR2 SYDVKM. The CDR3 protein is CASSLSTSGAHEQFF. The DNA for the CDR3 is TGTGCCAGCAGTTTATCAACTAGCGGAGCCCATGAGCAGTTCTTC.

The chain recombines TRBV7-9 with TRBJ2-7; tentatively, D is TRBD1 (6 bases). V lost 2 bases, J lost 7 bases, and 21 bases lay in between. CDR3 length: 16 amino acids. Per germline, CDR1 SEHNR and CDR2 FQNEAQ (reference sequence). In DNA form, the CDR3 reads TGTGCCAGCAGCTTATTGTCCAGGGGCCCACTGGGAGAGCAGTACTTC. As protein: CASSLLSRGPLGEQYF.

The V gene is TRBV19, the J gene TRBJ1-4; TRBD1 is a possible D gene (5 bases). Germline CDR1 LNHDA, CDR2 SQIVND (reference sequence). With 1 base removed from V and 6 bases from J, the gap between germline ends came to 12 bases. The CDR3 contains 15 residues. CDR3 residues: CASSIGPGKDEKLFF. The CDR3 DNA follows: TGTGCCAGTAGTATAGGCCCAGGGAAGGATGAAAAACTGTTTTTT.

CDR3 residues: CASSVDPGTNNEQFF. DNA for the CDR3: TGTGCCAGCAGCGTAGACCCCGGGACTAATAATGAGCAGTTCTTC. The rearrangement links TRBV9 to TRBJ2-1; TRBD2 agrees at 7 bases. Germline lookup yields CDR1 SGDLS and CDR2 YYNGEE. CDR3 size: 15 residues. The ends lost 0 bases at V and 7 bases at J; junction bases unmatched: 7.

The V gene is TRBV10-3, the J gene TRBJ1-1; 8 bases fit TRBD1. Germline V lookup: CDR1 ENHRY, CDR2 SYGVKD. Germline trimming cut 7 bases from V and 1 base from J; bases unmatched to any gene: 2. The CDR3 runs to 13 residues. CDR3 sequence: CAITGTGNTEAFF. CDR3 sequence (DNA): TGTGCCATCACTGGGACAGGGAACACTGAAGCTTTCTTT.

The count of this clone is one. The J gene is TRBJ2-1, the V gene TRBV16, with D possibly TRBD2 on 5 matching bases. This CDR3 contains 14 residues. V was shortened by 3 bases and J by 0 bases, with 6 bases between the two germline ends. The V gene's germline CDR1 is KGHSY and CDR2 FQNENV. In nucleotides, the CDR3 is TGTGCCAGCAGCCACCGGGACTCCTACAATGAGCAGTTCTTC. Protein product: CASSHRDSYNEQFF.

The chain carries TRBV7-2 and TRBJ1-2; TRBD1 matches at 9 bases. V lost 2 bases to trimming and J lost 6 bases; unmatched junction nucleotides: 7. The germline gives CDR1 SGHTA, CDR2 FQGNSA. This CDR3 is 15 amino acids long. The CDR3 coding sequence is TGTGCCAGCAGCTTAATTCGGGGACAGGGCAATGGCTACACCTTC. Translating gives CASSLIRGQGNGYTF.

On this clone itself: The sample contains more than one DNA sequence encoding this CDR3. V usage is TRBV30 and J usage is TRBJ2-7; D is unclear. Germline CDR1 GTSNPN, CDR2 SVGIG (reference sequence). V was trimmed by 2 bases and J by 4 bases, leaving 9 bases between them. The CDR3 loop spans 12 amino acids. The CDR3 protein is CAWSLSVYEQYF. The CDR3 DNA reads as TGTGCCTGGAGTTTATCGGTGTACGAGCAGTACTTC.

The chain recombines TRBV27 with TRBJ2-1, with D possibly TRBD2 on 5 matching bases. With 4 bases removed from V and 6 bases from J, the gap between germline ends came to 10 bases. The CDR3 runs to 13 residues. The germline gives CDR1 MNHEY, CDR2 SMNVEV (reference sequence). The CDR3 region is CASSSTRSNEQFF. The DNA of the CDR3 is TGTGCCAGCAGTTCAACTAGGAGCAATGAGCAGTTCTTC.

Remarks on this clone: Other DNA variants within this sample encode the same CDR3. The V gene is TRBV5-4, the J gene TRBJ2-1; D is possibly TRBD2 (5 bases). The CDR3 totals 15 residues. Germline assignment: CDR1 SGHNT and CDR2 YYREEE (reference sequence). The V end lost 2 bases, the J end lost 2 bases, and 11 bases lay between the germline ends. Written as DNA, the CDR3 is TGTGCCAGCAGCTTTTTGGCGGGCCCCTACAATGAGCAGTTCTTC. This translates into CASSFLAGPYNEQFF.

This clone was observed once. This sequence joins TRBV6-5 and TRBJ2-3; TRBD2 matches 8 bases. V lost 5 bases, J lost 6 bases, and 4 bases stayed unmatched. The CDR3 spans 13 residues. Germline V CDR1 and CDR2: MNHEY, SVGAGI. CDR3 sequence: CASSREGGDTQYF. The CDR3 DNA sequence: TGTGCCAGCAGTCGGGAGGGCGGGGATACGCAGTATTTT.

In its sample, this clone was seen once. The chain links TRBV10-1 to TRBJ2-5; 11 positions agree with TRBD2. V lost 0 bases, J lost 2 bases, and 8 bases stayed unmatched. The CDR3 totals 18 residues. CDR1 is WNHNN, CDR2 SYGVQD, per germline (reference sequence). The CDR3 reads CASSESTLAGAGQETQYF. Here the CDR3 DNA reads TGCGCCAGCAGTGAGTCGACACTAGCGGGAGCTGGGCAAGAGACCCAGTACTTC.

In its sample, this clone was seen once. CDR3 nucleotide sequence: TGTGCCAGCAGCGCCCCAGTGGCTGGAAACACCATATATTTT. It yields the protein CASSAPVAGNTIYF. The rearrangement uses TRBV7-6 and TRBJ1-3; D is unclear. This CDR3 contains 14 residues. The V and J ends lost 5 bases and 2 bases respectively, with 10 bases between them. Per the germline V gene, CDR1 is SGHVS and CDR2 is FNYEAQ.